Listed below are T cell receptor beta chains from one sample, sequenced in a study of blood T cell repertoires in COVID-19. Measured with immunoSEQ multiplex PCR; TCRdb has only the in-frame clones, and not every one. This sample has fewer than 100,000 clones, with roughly 87% found just once. The sample consisted of peripheral blood. These receptor sequences come from a man in his sixties with acute or convalescent COVID-19. CDR3s include the opening cysteine and the closing phenylalanine or tryptophan. D genes are given only for firm matches. The size of a clone is reported for some rows only, either as once, few or many, or as a class for expanded clones.

>NA|NA|TRBV6-1|TRBJ1-1
TGTGCCAGCAGTGAAATCGGGGGGATCACTGAAGCTTTCTTT
CASSEIGGITEAFF
>NA|NA|TRBV6-4|TRBJ2-3
TGTGCCAGCAGCCGAGGGTTAGGGGATACGCAGTATTTT
CASSRGLGDTQYF
>NA|TRBD2|TRBV3-1/TRBV3-2|TRBJ2-7
TGTGCCAGCAGCCAAGCGGGAGGCCCCTCCTACGAGCAGTACTTC
CASSQAGGPSYEQYF
>NA|NA|TRBV12-3/TRBV12-4|TRBJ1-5
TGTGCCAGCAGTTTACAAGGGAGTCTCCAGCATTTT
CASSLQGSLQHF
>NA|TRBD2|TRBV5-5|TRBJ2-7
TGTGCCAGCAACCCCCGTTGGGAGCGGGAGGGGTACGAGCAGTACTTC
CASNPRWEREGYEQYF
>NA|TRBD1|TRBV6-5|TRBJ1-2
TGTGCCAGCCACCGGAGGGGGCTTGGCTATGGCTACACCTTC
CASHRRGLGYGYTF
>NA|NA|TRBV25-1|TRBJ2-3
TGTGCCAGCAGTGGACCGCTCTCAGGGCTGCTCACAGATACGCAGTATTTT
CASSGPLSGLLTDTQYF
>once|NA|TRBV18|TRBJ1-1
TGTGCCAGCTCACCGAAGGGAGCAGATTTCGGGCTGAACACTGAAGCTTTCTTT
CASSPKGADFGLNTEAFF
>NA|NA|TRBV11-3|TRBJ2-7
TGTGCCAGCAGCCCCCGGGGGACCTCCTACGAGCAGTACTTC
CASSPRGTSYEQYF
>NA|TRBD2|TRBV7-2|TRBJ2-5
TGTGCCAGCAGCCCGGTGGTACAGCGGGGGCGGGAGACCCAGTACTTC
CASSPVVQRGRETQYF